This TCR beta chain was captured by sequencing in a study of cytomegalovirus exposure and HLA in healthy donors (dated by TCRdb to 2015 to 2018). As for the study more broadly: An earlier analysis of approximately 640 of the donors reported about 250 Gb of sequence data and roughly 110 million unique TCR beta sequences from some 180 million T cells. Approximately 300 gigabases of sequencing data and roughly 81 million unique TCR sequences made up an early release that covered about 640 HLA-typed donors. The genetic ancestry cluster associated with self-reported Caucasian donors included 81% of the approximately 400 genotyped donors. The study aimed to test whether signatures of past pathogen exposure could be identified by cataloging public T cell receptors. Using immunosequencing, the study profiled T cell repertoires from 640 or so subjects and related those repertoires to cytomegalovirus serostatus. In addition to the first cohort of approximately 670 subjects, a separate validation cohort of 120 different subjects was used. To predict cytomegalovirus infection status, the study combined high-throughput TCR immunosequencing, statistical association of individual TCRs with disease status, and machine learning. To study patterns of TCR occurrence, a later analysis re-analyzed previously published TCR beta repertoires from 666 donors and added high-resolution HLA genotyping. Rather than using new phenotypic data, the later analysis identified candidate immune exposures from TCR beta sequences and from how often those sequences occurred across donors. An earlier analysis of roughly 600 of the donors used high-throughput TCR beta sequencing to judge whether each TCR beta V gene segment behaved as functional or pseudogenic. Donor age, sex, ethnicity and CMV serostatus were collected together with the repertoire data. In a later genetic analysis, genome-wide SNP genotypes for about three fifths of the roughly 670 donors were used, and that subset was treated as a discovery cohort. Every discovery cohort repertoire had been produced on one sequencing platform. Both class I and class II loci were covered by HLA typing, at four-digit resolution. The number of donors typed differed by locus, with roughly 629-640 for A, B, C, DRB1 and DQB1, roughly 550 for DQA1, some 570 for DPA1, and some 470 for DPB1. Five DR-DQ haplotypes were treated as single units for association and clustering because of strong linkage in the cohort. Among 398 genotyped donors of the cohort, an average of roughly 240,000 unique TCR beta nucleotide sequences were sequenced per donor, roughly a sixth of them non-productive. General study outcomes and caveats: In a later analysis, the rate of TCR association differed among HLA loci, with DRB1 alleles having the most associated TCRs and HLA-C alleles having the fewest. Because HLA typing was unavailable for some donors at each locus, only the typed subset was used in association tests. Some IMGT-functional V segments, including TRBV6-2 and TRBV6-3, could not be distinguished by the 87-base-pair reads and were therefore excluded. Because counts were too low, seventeen rarely observed V segments, including chromosome 9 orphons, were excluded from the earlier analysis of 587 of the donors. Only TCR beta chains were sequenced in this cohort, and the absence of alpha or paired-chain data limited detectable features. A later genetic analysis associated a missense DCLRE1C variant with V-gene and J-gene trimming of TCR beta chains, and an independent cohort replicated the association. A further reported finding was that TCR beta sequences accurately predicted the HLA-A and HLA-B alleles for most subjects in the first cohort. While some public TCRs were present in many individuals, most TCR sequences turned up only very rarely across donors. In vitro tests confirmed that a few of the cytomegalovirus-associated TCR beta chains recognize cytomegalovirus antigens. In a later analysis, several top co-occurrence clusters were reported to appear linked to parvovirus B19, influenza, CMV and Epstein-Barr virus. In a later genetic analysis, fewer N-insertions in productive TCRs were reported among donors in an Asian-associated ancestry cluster than the roughly 700-donor mean. The sequencing pipeline was judged likely to have produced a cluster of highly shared sequence variants as a technical artifact. When HLA alleles, especially DR and DQ, strongly co-occurred, TCR associations were difficult to assign to individual alleles. According to the authors, the approach could potentially be generalized to other disease states and immunological phenotypes. At a false discovery rate of 0.05, a later analysis linked 16,000 or so TCR beta sequences to specific HLA alleles. Immune exposure information for the cohort was limited to CMV serostatus. According to a later analysis, most CMV-associated TCR beta chains appeared to be HLA-restricted, and the HLA associations seemed to be driven largely by CMV exposure. In both the original and validation cohorts, the classifier was reported to diagnose cytomegalovirus status with high specificity and sensitivity. Broadly in line with IMGT annotations, most TCR beta V segments showed up in productive rearrangements about 87% or about 30% of the time in an earlier analysis of around 600 of the donors. The study gave a list of roughly 150 TCR beta chains associated with cytomegalovirus. Linkage disequilibrium might explain the correlated functional status among segregating V segments, but an unknown experimental factor could not be excluded. Roughly uniform sequencing depth across donors was assumed in presence/absence analyses, although this assumption may not hold. A later analysis found that HLA-associated TCR beta chains were more clonally expanded and had lower generation probabilities than equally common non-associated chains.

Preparation of the library involved the immunoSEQ multiplex PCR assay. For the multiplex PCR, a mixture combining 60 forward primers for TCR Vbeta segments and 13 reverse primers for TCR Jbeta segments was used. Amplification of the CDR3 region of rearranged TCR beta genes was performed with a multiplex PCR assay on genomic DNA. On the Illumina HiSeq System, the amplified TCR beta libraries were sequenced as 87-base-pair reads. The authors' pipeline ran thus. A later analysis tallied 75 million to 95 million unique TCR beta chains across the 700 or so repertoires, and around 12 million of those chains were shared by two or more donors. A nearest-neighbor algorithm error-corrected the raw reads and collapsed the reads into unique sequences, merging closely related sequences to remove PCR and sequencing errors. CDR3 sequences were aligned to IMGT reference sequences to assign V, D and J gene segments. For a sequence to be retained, at least a six-nucleotide match to both a V gene segment and a J gene segment was required. Rearrangements were classified as productive when the CDR3 lacked stop codons and remained in frame with V and J, and all other rearrangements were classified as non-productive. Following IMGT convention, CDR3 was defined as the stretch from the second conserved V-encoded cysteine up to the conserved J-encoded phenylalanine. In an earlier analysis of more than 550 of the donors, sequences lacking an unambiguous match to a single V gene segment were excluded. In an earlier analysis of a few hundred of the donors, V segments were called functional above 56.7% productive rearrangements and were called segregating when the between-donor standard deviation exceeded 5%. A statistical classification framework was developed to diagnose cytomegalovirus status using the catalog of TCR beta chain sequences. A later analysis assigned V and J genes by comparing TCR nucleotide sequences with IMGT/GENE-DB human TR gene sequences. Using the TCRdist pipeline, a later analysis assigned CDR3 sequences along with most-parsimonious VDJ recombination scenarios. In a later analysis, each TCR beta chain was defined by its CDR3 amino acid sequence together with its V-gene family, and reads without a unique V-gene family were excluded. A later analysis removed over 500 highly shared, low-generation-probability nucleotide sequences to deal with suspected cross-contamination and a sequencing artifact. For each public chain, a later analysis derived a clonal expansion index from normalized ranks of inferred template counts within each repertoire. Generation probabilities in a later analysis came from a VDJ recombination model fitted to out-of-frame rearrangements, and those results were checked against IGoR. In a later analysis, hypergeometric tests were used to score TCR-TCR, TCR-HLA and TCR-CMV co-occurrence, with a repertoire-size bias correction applied to TCR pairs. False discovery rates were estimated in a later analysis by permuting HLA or CMV assignments 20 times. A later analysis grouped co-occurring TCRs with DBSCAN, adding TCRdist sequence similarity when clustering within HLA-allele-positive subsets. Repertoires with fewer than 30,000 or more than 120,000 public chains were left out of co-occurrence clustering, as were five repertoires with anomalous nucleotide sharing. Not all clones reach the TCRdb copy of this immuneACCESS table, which keeps in-frame sequences only. Checked studies attribute under half of the gap to unresolved V genes and leave the rest unexplained. The DNA gave D and trimming, while V, J and clone size come from that table. The sample includes around 220,000 clones, with 60% to 80% observed a single time. Roughly 2% of the sample rests with the top ten.

Measured from the cysteine to the phenylalanine, the CDR3 is 18 residues long. Of all the DNA, just the CDR3 is kept, 54 bases in frame from base 1. Via the germline V gene (reference sequence), CDR1 is LNHNV and CDR2 YYDKDF. Ends trimmed: V by 1 base, J by 5 bases; bases unmatched to a gene: 10. The cohort consisted of some 730 healthy bone marrow donors. Cohort members were all nominally healthy when sampled, although unrecorded immune exposures were likely present. The donor tested CMV seronegative, placing the donor among the 352 seronegative members of the cohort. Every donor gave a peripheral blood sample, and the peripheral blood mononuclear cells from that sample were used for TCR beta sequencing. Genomic DNA was extracted from the blood cell samples with the Qiagen DNeasy Blood Extraction Kit. This clone has a handful of counts. Its cognate antigen has yet to be identified. The input lacks base qualities; no much larger clone sits a single base away.

Sample: PBMCs. The TCR sequence derives from a young man in good health and CMV-seronegative. The V and J genes are TRBV15 and TRBJ2-1; the central 11 bases match TRBD2. The CDR3 amino acid sequence is: CATSRVTGGLAENNEQFF. The nucleotide sequence reads TGTGCCACCAGCAGAGTGACAGGGGGACTAGCGGAAAACAATGAGCAGTTCTTC.